This T cell receptor (beta chain) originates from a study of cytomegalovirus exposure and HLA in healthy donors. Study-level information: From around 180 million T cells, an earlier analysis saw approximately 110 million unique TCR beta sequences.

Researchers ran the PCR with 60 Vbeta and 13 Jbeta primers. Method: immunoSEQ multiplex PCR; TCRdb's copy keeps in-frame clones and lacks some. The repertoire has 180,000 or so clones, 65% to 80% of them found once; the top ten carry under 2.5%. Unmatched junction bases numbered 8, after V lost 5 bases and J lost 4 bases. Germline CDR1 and CDR2: SEHNR and FQNEAQ (reference sequence). This CDR3 spans 16 amino acids. This clone came up once. Its target is unknown. Study observations and caveats: A later analysis appeared to link common viral pathogens to several of the most significant clusters. When a later analysis was performed, an Asian-associated ancestry cluster reportedly had fewer N-insertions than the approximately 680-donor mean.

This clonotype was sampled from a woman between 25 and 40 years old in good health and CMV-seropositive. The source material was PBMCs. The rearrangement joins TRBV7-9 to TRBJ2-1; 10 nucleotides align to TRBD2. CDR3 region: CASSLVGSGGYNEQFF. The CDR3 DNA reads TGTGCCAGCAGCCTAGTTGGTAGCGGGGGGTACAATGAGCAGTTCTTC.